This T cell receptor (beta chain) came from a study of blood T cell repertoires in COVID-19. Overall study: Acute and convalescent COVID-19 samples came from the United States, Italy and Spain. Sources were T cells, B-cell-depleted T cells, or PBMCs; the material itself was cDNA or gDNA.

Authors' data handling: Scientists estimated how many nucleated cells there were by amplifying reference gene primers. TCRdb's copy holds only in-frame clones and misses some; the assay was immunoSEQ multiplex PCR. V, J and clone size are those of that table, while D and trimming were read from the DNA. The table lists 300,000 to 400,000 clones, around nine tenths of them singletons. Germline loops: CDR1 SGDLS, CDR2 YYNGEE. J gave up 2 bases and V 3 bases, and 3 bases lay outside the gene matches. The length of the CDR3 is 14 residues. Sequencing was performed on peripheral blood. The TCR was taken from a human donor in a cohort sampled during active COVID-19. This rearrangement joins TRBV9 to TRBJ2-7, with 9 bases lining up with TRBD1. The CDR3 region is CASSATGGPYEQYF. The CDR3 region has the DNA TGTGCCAGCAGCGCGACAGGGGGTCCCTACGAGCAGTACTTC. The full variable domain, completed using reference TRBV9 and TRBJ2-7, is DSGVTQTPKHLITATGQRVTLRCSPRSGDLSVYWYQQSLDQGLQFLIQYYNGEERAKGNILERFSAQQFPDLHSELNLSSLELGDSALYFCASSATGGPYEQYFGPGTRLTVT.